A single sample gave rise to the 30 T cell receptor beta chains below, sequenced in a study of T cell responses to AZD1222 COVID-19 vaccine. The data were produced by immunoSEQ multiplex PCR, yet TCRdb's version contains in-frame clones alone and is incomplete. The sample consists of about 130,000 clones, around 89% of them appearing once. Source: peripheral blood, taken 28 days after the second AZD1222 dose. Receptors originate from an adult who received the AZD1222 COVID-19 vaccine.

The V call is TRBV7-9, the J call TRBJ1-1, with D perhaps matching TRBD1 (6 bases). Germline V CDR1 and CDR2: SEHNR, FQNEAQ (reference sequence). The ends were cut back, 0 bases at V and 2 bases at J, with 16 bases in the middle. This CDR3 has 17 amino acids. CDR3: CASSLAPGASVNTEAFF. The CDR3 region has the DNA TGTGCCAGCAGCTTAGCCCCGGGGGCGAGTGTCAACACTGAAGCTTTCTTT.

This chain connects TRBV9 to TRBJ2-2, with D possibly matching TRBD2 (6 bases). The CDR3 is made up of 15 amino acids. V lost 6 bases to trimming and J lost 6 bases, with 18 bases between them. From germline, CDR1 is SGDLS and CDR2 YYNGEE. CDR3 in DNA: TGTGCCAGCACCGCCGGGACGGTAGCGGCCGGGGAGCTGTTTTTT. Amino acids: CASTAGTVAAGELFF. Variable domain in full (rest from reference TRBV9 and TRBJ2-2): DSGVTQTPKHLITATGQRVTLRCSPRSGDLSVYWYQQSLDQGLQFLIQYYNGEERAKGNILERFSAQQFPDLHSELNLSSLELGDSALYFCASTAGTVAAGELFFGEGSRLTVL.

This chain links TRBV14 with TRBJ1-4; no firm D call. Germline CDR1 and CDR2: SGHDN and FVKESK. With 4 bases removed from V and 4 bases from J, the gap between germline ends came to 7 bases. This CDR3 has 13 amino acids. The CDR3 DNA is TGTGCCAGCAGCCGGGCTGTTAATGAAAAACTGTTTTTT. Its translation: CASSRAVNEKLFF. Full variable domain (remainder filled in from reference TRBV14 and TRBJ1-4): EAGVTQFPSHSVIEKGQTVTLRCDPISGHDNLYWYRRVMGKEIKFLLHFVKESKQDESGMPNNRFLAERTGGTYSTLKVQPAELEDSGVYFCASSRAVNEKLFFGSGTQLSVL.

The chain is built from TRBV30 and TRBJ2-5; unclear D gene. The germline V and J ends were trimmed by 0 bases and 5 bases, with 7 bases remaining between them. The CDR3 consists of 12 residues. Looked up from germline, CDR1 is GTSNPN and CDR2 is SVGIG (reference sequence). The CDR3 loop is CAWSVPSETQYF. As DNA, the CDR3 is TGTGCCTGGAGTGTGCCCTCCGAGACCCAGTACTTC.

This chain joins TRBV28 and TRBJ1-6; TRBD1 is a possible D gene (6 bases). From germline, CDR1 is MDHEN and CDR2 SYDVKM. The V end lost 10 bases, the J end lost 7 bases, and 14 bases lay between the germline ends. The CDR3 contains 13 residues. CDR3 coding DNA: TGTGCCACCTGGAGCGACAGGAATTCACCCCTCCACTTT. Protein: CATWSDRNSPLHF.

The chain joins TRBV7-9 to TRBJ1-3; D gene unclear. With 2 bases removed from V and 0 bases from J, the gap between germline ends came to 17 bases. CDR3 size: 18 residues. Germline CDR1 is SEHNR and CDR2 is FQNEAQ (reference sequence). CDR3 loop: CASSLWRGSSSSGNTIYF. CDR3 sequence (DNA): TGTGCCAGCAGCTTATGGCGGGGTTCCTCATCCTCTGGAAACACCATATATTTT.

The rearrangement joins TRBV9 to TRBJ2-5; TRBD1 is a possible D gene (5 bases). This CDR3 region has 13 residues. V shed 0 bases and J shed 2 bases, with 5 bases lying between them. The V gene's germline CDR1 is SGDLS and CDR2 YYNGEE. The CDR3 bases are TGTGCCAGCAGCGTAGGACAGCAAGAGACCCAGTACTTC. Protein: CASSVGQQETQYF.

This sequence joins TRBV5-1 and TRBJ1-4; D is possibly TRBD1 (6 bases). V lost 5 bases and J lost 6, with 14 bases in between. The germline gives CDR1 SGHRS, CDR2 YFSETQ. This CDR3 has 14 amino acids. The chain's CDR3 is CASRDGTIYEKLFF. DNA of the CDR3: TGCGCCAGCAGAGACGGGACAATATATGAAAAACTGTTTTTT.

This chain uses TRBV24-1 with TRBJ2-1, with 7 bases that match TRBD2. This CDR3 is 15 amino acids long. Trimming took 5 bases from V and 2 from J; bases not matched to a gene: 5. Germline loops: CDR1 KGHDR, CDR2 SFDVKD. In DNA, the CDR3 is TGTGCCACCAGTGGGGCGGGAGTGGCCTACAATGAGCAGTTCTTC. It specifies CATSGAGVAYNEQFF.

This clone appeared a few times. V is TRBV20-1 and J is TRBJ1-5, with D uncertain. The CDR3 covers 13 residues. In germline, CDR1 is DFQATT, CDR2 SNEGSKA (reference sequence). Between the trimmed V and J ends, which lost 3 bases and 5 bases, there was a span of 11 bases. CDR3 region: CSASMGLDQPQHF. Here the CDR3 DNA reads TGCAGTGCTAGTATGGGATTGGATCAGCCCCAGCATTTT.

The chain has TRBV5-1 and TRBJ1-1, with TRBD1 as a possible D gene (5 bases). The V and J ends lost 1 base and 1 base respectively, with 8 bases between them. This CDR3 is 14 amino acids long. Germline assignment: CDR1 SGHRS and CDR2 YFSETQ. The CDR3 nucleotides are TGCGCCAGCAGCTTGTACAGGAGGAACACTGAAGCTTTCTTT. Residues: CASSLYRRNTEAFF.

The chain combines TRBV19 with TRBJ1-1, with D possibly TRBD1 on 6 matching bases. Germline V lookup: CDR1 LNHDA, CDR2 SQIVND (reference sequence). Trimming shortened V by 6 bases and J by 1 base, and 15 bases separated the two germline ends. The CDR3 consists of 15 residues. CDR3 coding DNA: TGTGCCAGTAGAACGGAGGCCAGGGGGAACACTGAAGCTTTCTTT. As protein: CASRTEARGNTEAFF.

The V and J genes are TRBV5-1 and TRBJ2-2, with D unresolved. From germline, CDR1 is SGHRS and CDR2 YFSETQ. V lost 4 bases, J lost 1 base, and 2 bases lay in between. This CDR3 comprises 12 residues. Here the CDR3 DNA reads TGCGCCAGCAGCCAGAACACCGGGGAGCTGTTTTTT. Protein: CASSQNTGELFF. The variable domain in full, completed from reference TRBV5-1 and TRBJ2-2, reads KAGVTQTPRYLIKTRGQQVTLSCSPISGHRSVSWYQQTPGQGLQFLFEYFSETQRNKGNFPGRFSGRQFSNSRSEMNVSTLELGDSALYLCASSQNTGELFFGEGSRLTVL.

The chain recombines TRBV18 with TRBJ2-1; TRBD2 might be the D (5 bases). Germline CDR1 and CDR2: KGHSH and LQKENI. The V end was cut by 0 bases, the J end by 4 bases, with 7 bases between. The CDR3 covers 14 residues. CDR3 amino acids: CASSPPTTYNEQFF. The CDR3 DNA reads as TGTGCCAGCTCACCACCGACTACTTACAATGAGCAGTTCTTC.

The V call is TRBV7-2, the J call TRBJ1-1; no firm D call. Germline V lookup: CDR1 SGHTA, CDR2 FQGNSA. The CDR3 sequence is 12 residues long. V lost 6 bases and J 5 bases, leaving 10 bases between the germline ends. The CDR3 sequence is CASREWGTEAFF. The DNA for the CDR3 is TGTGCCAGCAGAGAGTGGGGAACTGAAGCTTTCTTT.

The CDR3 here is CASSATSGVYNEQFF. CDR3 DNA: TGTGCCAGCAGCGCTACTAGCGGGGTATACAATGAGCAGTTCTTC. This sequence joins TRBV9 and TRBJ2-1, with TRBD2 matching over 10 bases. The germline V gene encodes CDR1 SGDLS and CDR2 YYNGEE. There are 15 residues in the CDR3. The ends lost 3 bases at V and 4 bases at J; junction bases unmatched: 4.

CDR3 sequence (DNA): TGTGCCAGTAGTATTGGGACAGGGGGAAGTAACTATGGCTACACCTTC. Translated: CASSIGTGGSNYGYTF. V is TRBV19 and J is TRBJ1-2; 11 bases fit TRBD1. CDR3 length: 16 residues. J lost 1 base, V lost 3 bases, and 4 bases had no gene match. Germline values: CDR1 LNHDA, CDR2 SQIVND (reference sequence).

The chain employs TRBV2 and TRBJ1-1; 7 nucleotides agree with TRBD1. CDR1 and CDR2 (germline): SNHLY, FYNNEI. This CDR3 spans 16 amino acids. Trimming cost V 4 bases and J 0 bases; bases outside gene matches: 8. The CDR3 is CASSAGGFYMNTEAFF. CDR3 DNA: TGTGCCAGCAGTGCAGGGGGATTCTACATGAACACTGAAGCTTTCTTT.

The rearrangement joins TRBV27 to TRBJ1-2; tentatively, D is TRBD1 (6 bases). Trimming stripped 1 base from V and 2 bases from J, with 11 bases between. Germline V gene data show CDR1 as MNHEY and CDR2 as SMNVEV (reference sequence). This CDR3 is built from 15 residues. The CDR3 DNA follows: TGTGCCAGCAGTTTATACCCAGGGGTGAACTATGGCTACACCTTC. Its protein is CASSLYPGVNYGYTF.

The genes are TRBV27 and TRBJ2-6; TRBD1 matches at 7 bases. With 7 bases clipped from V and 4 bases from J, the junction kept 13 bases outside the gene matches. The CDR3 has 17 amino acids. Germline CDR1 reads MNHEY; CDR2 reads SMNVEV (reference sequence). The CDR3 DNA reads TGTGCCAGCACCCTGACAGGGAGATTGGGCGGGGCCAACGTCCTGACTTTC. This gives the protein CASTLTGRLGGANVLTF.

The CDR3 protein is CASSQYTGADSPLHF. The DNA of the CDR3 is TGTGCCAGCAGCCAGTACACAGGGGCCGATTCACCCCTCCACTTT. The V gene is TRBV3-1 (or the pseudogene TRBV3-2), the J gene TRBJ1-6; the match to TRBD1 covers 7 bases. The CDR3 contains 15 residues. V shed 3 bases, J shed 8 bases, and the junction held 7 bases outside the gene matches. CDR1 is LGHDT, CDR2 YNNKEL, per germline (reference sequence).

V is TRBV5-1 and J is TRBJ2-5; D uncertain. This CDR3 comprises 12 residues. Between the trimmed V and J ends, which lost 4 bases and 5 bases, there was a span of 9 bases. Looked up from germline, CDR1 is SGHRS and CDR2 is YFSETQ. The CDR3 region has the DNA TGCGCCAGCAGCGAACCACAGGAGACCCAGTACTTC. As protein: CASSEPQETQYF.

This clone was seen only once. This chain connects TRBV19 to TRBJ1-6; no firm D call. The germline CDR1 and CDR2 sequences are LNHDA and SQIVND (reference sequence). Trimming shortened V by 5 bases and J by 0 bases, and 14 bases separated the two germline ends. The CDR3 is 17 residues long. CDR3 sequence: CASSPDTQSSYNSPLHF. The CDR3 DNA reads TGTGCCAGTAGTCCCGACACCCAGAGCTCCTATAATTCACCCCTCCACTTT.

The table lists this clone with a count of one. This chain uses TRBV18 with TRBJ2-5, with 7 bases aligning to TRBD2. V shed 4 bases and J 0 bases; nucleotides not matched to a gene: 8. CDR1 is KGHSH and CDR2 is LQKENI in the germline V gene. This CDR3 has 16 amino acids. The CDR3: CASSRPGGAYQETQYF. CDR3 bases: TGTGCCAGCTCACGTCCGGGAGGAGCGTACCAAGAGACCCAGTACTTC.

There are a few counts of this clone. For the CDR3, the DNA is TGTGCCAGCAGCCCTGGACACAACTCCTACAATGAGCAGTTCTTC. Translating gives CASSPGHNSYNEQFF. J is TRBJ2-1 and V is TRBV7-3; possible D gene TRBD1, 5 bases. There are 15 residues in the CDR3. From germline, CDR1 is SGHTA and CDR2 FQGTGA. The V end was cut by 5 bases, the J end by 0 bases, with 11 bases between.

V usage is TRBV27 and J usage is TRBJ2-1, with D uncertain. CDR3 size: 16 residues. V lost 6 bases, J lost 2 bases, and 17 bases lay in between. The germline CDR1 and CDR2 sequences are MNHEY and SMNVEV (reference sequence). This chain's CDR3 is CASRLLESSPYNEQFF. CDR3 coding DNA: TGTGCCAGCAGACTTCTCGAGAGTTCCCCCTACAATGAGCAGTTCTTC.

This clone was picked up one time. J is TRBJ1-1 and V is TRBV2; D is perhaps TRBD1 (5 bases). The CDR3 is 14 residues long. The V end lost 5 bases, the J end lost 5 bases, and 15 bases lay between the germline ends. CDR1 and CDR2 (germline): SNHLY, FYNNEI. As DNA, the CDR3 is TGTGCCAGCAGTATAGGAGGGGTGGCGACTGAAGCTTTCTTT. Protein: CASSIGGVATEAFF.

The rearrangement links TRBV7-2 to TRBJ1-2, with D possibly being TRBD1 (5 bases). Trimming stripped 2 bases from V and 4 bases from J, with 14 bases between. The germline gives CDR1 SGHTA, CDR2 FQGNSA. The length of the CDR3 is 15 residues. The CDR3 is CASSLIVGVGYGYTF. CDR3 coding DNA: TGTGCCAGCAGCTTAATCGTAGGGGTAGGCTATGGCTACACCTTC.

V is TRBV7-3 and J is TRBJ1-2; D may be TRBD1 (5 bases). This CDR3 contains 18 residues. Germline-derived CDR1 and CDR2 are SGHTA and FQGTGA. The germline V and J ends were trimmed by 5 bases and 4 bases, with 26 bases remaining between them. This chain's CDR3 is CASSPYPGRGNRPYGYTF. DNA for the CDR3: TGTGCCAGCAGCCCATACCCGGGACGGGGGAATCGTCCCTATGGCTACACCTTC.

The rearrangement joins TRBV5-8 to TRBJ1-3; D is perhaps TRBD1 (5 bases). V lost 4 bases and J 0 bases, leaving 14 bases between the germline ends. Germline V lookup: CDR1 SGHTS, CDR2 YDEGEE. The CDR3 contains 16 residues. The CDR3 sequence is CASSRLGPHSGNTIYF. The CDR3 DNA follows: TGTGCCAGCAGCCGTTTGGGACCTCACTCTGGAAACACCATATATTTT.